This paragraph reports one TCR beta chain. Its matching antigen is unknown. This record comes from a study of shared clonotypes between healthy human individuals. Study findings and constraints: A handful of donors had around 5.2% of their naive CD4 clonotypes in common. All-four-donor shared clonotypes had higher generation probabilities than non-shared clonotypes did.

This CDR3 has 15 residues. CDR1 and CDR2 (germline): SGHVS, FQNEAQ. Trimming shortened V by 5 bases and J by 1 base, and 14 bases separated the two germline ends. The repertoire was sequenced with immunoSEQ multiplex PCR; TCRdb's copy has only in-frame clones and lacks some. The sample lists about 2.3 million clones; 80% to 95% were seen once. Sequenced: naive CD4+ T cells from PBMCs. This sample's subset: CD45RA+ positively selected. V is TRBV7-8 and J is TRBJ1-1, with no clear D. This sequence originates from a man aged 18-30 years in good health. Some clones in this sample may be carry-over from other donors' samples. The CDR3 DNA follows: TGTGCCAGCAGCAGCGGCACGCGTTGGAACACTGAAGCTTTCTTT. It codes for CASSSGTRWNTEAFF.